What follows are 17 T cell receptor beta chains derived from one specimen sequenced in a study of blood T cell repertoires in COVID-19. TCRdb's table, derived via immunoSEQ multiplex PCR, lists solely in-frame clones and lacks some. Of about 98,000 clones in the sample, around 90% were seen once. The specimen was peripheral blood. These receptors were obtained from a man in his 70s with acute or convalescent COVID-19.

In DNA, the CDR3 is TGTGCCAGCTCACCACAAGGACAGGGGACGCAGTATTTT. Translating gives CASSPQGQGTQYF. The rearrangement uses TRBV18 and TRBJ2-3; TRBD1 agrees at 9 bases. With 1 base clipped from V and 9 bases from J, the junction kept 2 bases outside the gene matches. The germline V gene encodes CDR1 KGHSH and CDR2 LQKENI. The CDR3 has 13 residues.

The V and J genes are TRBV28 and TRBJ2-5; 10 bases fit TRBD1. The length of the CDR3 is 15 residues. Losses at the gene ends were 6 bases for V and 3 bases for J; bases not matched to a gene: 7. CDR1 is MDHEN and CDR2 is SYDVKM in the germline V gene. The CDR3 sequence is CASRSPGTGEETQYF. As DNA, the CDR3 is TGTGCCAGCAGGTCCCCCGGGACAGGGGAAGAGACCCAGTACTTC.

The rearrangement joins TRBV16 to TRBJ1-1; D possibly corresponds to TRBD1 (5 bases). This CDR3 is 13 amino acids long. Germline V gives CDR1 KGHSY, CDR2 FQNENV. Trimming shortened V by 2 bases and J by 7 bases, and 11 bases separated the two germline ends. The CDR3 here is CASSQPGILEAFF. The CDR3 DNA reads TGTGCCAGCAGCCAACCAGGGATACTTGAAGCTTTCTTT. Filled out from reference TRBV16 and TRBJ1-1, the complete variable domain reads GEEVAQTPKHLVRGEGQKAKLYCAPIKGHSYVFWYQQVLKNEFKFLISFQNENVFDETGMPKERFSAKCLPNSPCSLEIQATKLEDSAVYFCASSQPGILEAFFGQGTRLTVV.

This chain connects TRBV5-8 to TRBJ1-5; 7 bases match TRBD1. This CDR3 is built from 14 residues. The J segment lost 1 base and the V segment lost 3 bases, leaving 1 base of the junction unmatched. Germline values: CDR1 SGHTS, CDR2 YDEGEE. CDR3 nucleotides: TGTGCCAGCAGCTGGGGACAGAGCAATCAGCCCCAGCATTTT. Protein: CASSWGQSNQPQHF.

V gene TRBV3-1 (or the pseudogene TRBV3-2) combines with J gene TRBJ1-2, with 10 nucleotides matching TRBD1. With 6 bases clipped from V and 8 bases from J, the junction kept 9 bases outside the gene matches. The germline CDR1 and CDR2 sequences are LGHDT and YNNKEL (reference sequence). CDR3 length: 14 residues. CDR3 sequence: CASRQGQGTRGYTF. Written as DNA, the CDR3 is TGTGCCAGCAGGCAGGGACAGGGGACGAGAGGCTACACCTTC.

As DNA, the CDR3 is TGTGCCAGCAGCCAAGCGGGCACCGGGGAGCTGTTTTTT. Protein: CASSQAGTGELFF. This chain uses TRBV3-1 (or the pseudogene TRBV3-2) with TRBJ2-2; D is uncertain. The germline V and J ends were trimmed by 1 base and 4 bases, with 4 bases remaining between them. Germline V CDR1 and CDR2: LGHDT, YNNKEL (reference sequence). This CDR3 is built from 13 residues.

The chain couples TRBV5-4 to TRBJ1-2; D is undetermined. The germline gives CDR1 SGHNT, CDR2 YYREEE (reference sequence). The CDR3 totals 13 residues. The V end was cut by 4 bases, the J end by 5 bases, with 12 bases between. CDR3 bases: TGTGCCAGCAGCGACAAGACGGTTTATGGCTACACCTTC. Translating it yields CASSDKTVYGYTF.

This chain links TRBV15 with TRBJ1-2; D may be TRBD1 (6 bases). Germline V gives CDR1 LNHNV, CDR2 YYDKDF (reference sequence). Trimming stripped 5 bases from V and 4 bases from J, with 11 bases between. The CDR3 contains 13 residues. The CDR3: CATSFDRSYGYTF. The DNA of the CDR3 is TGTGCCACCAGCTTCGACAGGAGCTATGGCTACACCTTC.

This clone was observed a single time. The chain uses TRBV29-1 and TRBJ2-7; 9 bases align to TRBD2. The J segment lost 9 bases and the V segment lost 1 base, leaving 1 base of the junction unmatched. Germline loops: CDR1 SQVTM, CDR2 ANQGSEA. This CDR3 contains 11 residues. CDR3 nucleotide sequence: TGCAGCGTTGAAGCTAGCGGGGCGCAGTACTTC. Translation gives CSVEASGAQYF.

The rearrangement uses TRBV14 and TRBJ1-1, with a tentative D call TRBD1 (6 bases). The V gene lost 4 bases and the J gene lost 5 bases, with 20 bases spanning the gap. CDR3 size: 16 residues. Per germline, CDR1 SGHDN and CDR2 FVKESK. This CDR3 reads CASSPAQGRVETEAFF. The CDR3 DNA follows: TGTGCCAGCAGCCCCGCGCAGGGGCGGGTGGAGACTGAAGCTTTCTTT. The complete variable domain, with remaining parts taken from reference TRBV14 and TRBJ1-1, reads EAGVTQFPSHSVIEKGQTVTLRCDPISGHDNLYWYRRVMGKEIKFLLHFVKESKQDESGMPNNRFLAERTGGTYSTLKVQPAELEDSGVYFCASSPAQGRVETEAFFGQGTRLTVV.

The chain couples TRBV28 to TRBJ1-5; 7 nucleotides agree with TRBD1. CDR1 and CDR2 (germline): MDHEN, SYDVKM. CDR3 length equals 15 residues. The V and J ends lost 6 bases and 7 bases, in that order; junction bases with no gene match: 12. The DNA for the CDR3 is TGTGCCAGCAGACTACAGGGGCCGCCCCAACAGCCCCAGCATTTT. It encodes CASRLQGPPQQPQHF. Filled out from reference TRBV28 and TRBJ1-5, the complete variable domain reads DVKVTQSSRYLVKRTGEKVFLECVQDMDHENMFWYRQDPGLGLRLIYFSYDVKMKEKGDIPEGYSVSREKKERFSLILESASTNQTSMYLCASRLQGPPQQPQHFGDGTRLSIL.

CDR3 loop: CASSGDSSTEAFF. CDR3 DNA sequence: TGTGCCAGCTCAGGGGACAGCTCCACTGAAGCTTTCTTT. V and J are TRBV18 and TRBJ1-1; TRBD1 aligns across 7 bases. The germline CDR1 and CDR2 sequences are KGHSH and LQKENI. The length of the CDR3 is 13 residues. The trim removed 5 bases at V and 4 bases at J, leaving 4 bases unmatched.

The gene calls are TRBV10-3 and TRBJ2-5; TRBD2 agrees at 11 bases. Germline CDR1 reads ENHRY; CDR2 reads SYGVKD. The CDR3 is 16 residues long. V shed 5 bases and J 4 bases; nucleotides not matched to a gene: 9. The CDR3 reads CAISILAGETLETQYF. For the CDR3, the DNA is TGTGCCATCAGTATACTAGCGGGGGAGACTTTAGAGACCCAGTACTTC.

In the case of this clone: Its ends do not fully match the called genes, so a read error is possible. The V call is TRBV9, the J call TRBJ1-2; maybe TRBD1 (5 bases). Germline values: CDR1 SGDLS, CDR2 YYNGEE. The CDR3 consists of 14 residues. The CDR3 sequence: CASSVEQGFYGFTF. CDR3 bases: TGTGCCAGCAGCGTAGAGCAGGGCTTCTATGGCTTCACCTTC.

The CDR3 here is CSAGDSYEQYF. The CDR3 DNA sequence: TGCAGTGCTGGGGACAGCTACGAGCAGTACTTC. V is TRBV20-1 and J is TRBJ2-7; TRBD1 agrees at 7 bases. Germline V gene sequence: CDR1 DFQATT, CDR2 SNEGSKA (reference sequence). There are 11 residues in the CDR3. V lost 5 bases to trimming and J lost 3 bases; unmatched junction nucleotides: 1.

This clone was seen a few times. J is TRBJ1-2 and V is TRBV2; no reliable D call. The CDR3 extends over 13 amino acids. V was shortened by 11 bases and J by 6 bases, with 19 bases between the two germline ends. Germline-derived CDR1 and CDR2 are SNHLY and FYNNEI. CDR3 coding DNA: TGTGCCGGAAGGGTCATGGACTTAGATGGCTACACCTTC. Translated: CAGRVMDLDGYTF. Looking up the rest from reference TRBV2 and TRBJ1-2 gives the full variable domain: EPEVTQTPSHQVTQMGQEVILRCVPISNHLYFYWYRQILGQKVEFLVSFYNNEISEKSEIFDDQFSVERPDGSNFTLKIRSTKLEDSAMYFCAGRVMDLDGYTFGSGTRLTVV.

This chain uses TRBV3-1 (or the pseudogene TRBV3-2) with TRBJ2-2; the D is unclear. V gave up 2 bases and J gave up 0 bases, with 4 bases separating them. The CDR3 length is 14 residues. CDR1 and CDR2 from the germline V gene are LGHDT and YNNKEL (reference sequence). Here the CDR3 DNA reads TGTGCCAGCAGCCAACTAGCGAACACCGGGGAGCTGTTTTTT. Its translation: CASSQLANTGELFF.